The rows below give T cell receptor beta chains drawn from one sample of a study of cytomegalovirus exposure and HLA in healthy donors. Some clones are missing from TCRdb's copy, which holds only in-frame ones; the method was immunoSEQ multiplex PCR. The data contain 150,000 to 200,000 clones, around three quarters of them singletons. Source material: PBMCs. The receptor source for this set is a woman younger than 45 in good health and CMV-seropositive. The CDR3 runs from the conserved cysteine through the conserved F or W. Each record gives: D gene, J gene, V gene, clone size, CDR3 DNA, CDR3 protein. The D gene is left open where the match is weak. Not every row has a clone size; where given, it reads once, few, many or a size class.

d_gene: NA; j_gene: TRBJ2-1; v_gene: TRBV20-1; abundance: NA; CDR3nt: TGCAGTGCTGACAGAAATGAGCAGTTCTTC; CDR3aa: CSADRNEQFF
d_gene: NA; j_gene: TRBJ2-1; v_gene: TRBV7-8; abundance: NA; CDR3nt: TGTGCCAGCAGCTTTCGGACACCCAGCGAGCAGTTCTTC; CDR3aa: CASSFRTPSEQFF
d_gene: NA; j_gene: TRBJ1-6; v_gene: TRBV9; abundance: NA; CDR3nt: TGTGCCAGCAGCGTAGAGCAGGGGATGCGGAATTCACCCCTCCACTTT; CDR3aa: CASSVEQGMRNSPLHF
d_gene: NA; j_gene: TRBJ1-1; v_gene: TRBV19; abundance: NA; CDR3nt: TGTGCCAGCTCGAGTCAGGGGTGGGACACTGAAGCTTTCTTT; CDR3aa: CASSSQGWDTEAFF
d_gene: NA; j_gene: TRBJ2-1; v_gene: TRBV7-9; abundance: NA; CDR3nt: TGTGCCAGCCTGCACAGGGCTGCCTACAATGAGCAGTTCTTC; CDR3aa: CASLHRAAYNEQFF
d_gene: TRBD1; j_gene: TRBJ2-3; v_gene: TRBV9; abundance: NA; CDR3nt: TGTGCCAGCAGCATCTACGCCGGGACAGGGTCCACAGATACGCAGTATTTT; CDR3aa: CASSIYAGTGSTDTQYF
d_gene: TRBD1; j_gene: TRBJ2-1; v_gene: TRBV5-4; abundance: NA; CDR3nt: TGTGCCAGCAGCTCTGTGGGGACAGGGCTCAATGAGCAGTTCTTC; CDR3aa: CASSSVGTGLNEQFF
d_gene: NA; j_gene: TRBJ2-7; v_gene: TRBV7-2; abundance: NA; CDR3nt: TGTGCCAGCAGCTTAGGGGCAGGGGCCTCCGAGCAGTACTTC; CDR3aa: CASSLGAGASEQYF
d_gene: TRBD2; j_gene: TRBJ2-7; v_gene: TRBV19; abundance: NA; CDR3nt: TGTGCCAGTAGGCCTAGCGGGGGGCTCGACGAGCAGTACTTC; CDR3aa: CASRPSGGLDEQYF
d_gene: TRBD1; j_gene: TRBJ2-2; v_gene: TRBV6-5; abundance: NA; CDR3nt: TGTGCCAGCAGACCCGACAGGGCGAGGACCGGGGAGCTGTTTTTT; CDR3aa: CASRPDRARTGELFF
d_gene: TRBD2; j_gene: TRBJ2-1; v_gene: TRBV4-3; abundance: NA; CDR3nt: TGCGCCAGCAGCCAAGTCGGCCACGAAACTAGCGGGAGGAGGAATGAGCAGTTCTTC; CDR3aa: CASSQVGHETSGRRNEQFF
d_gene: TRBD2; j_gene: TRBJ2-7; v_gene: TRBV7-9; abundance: NA; CDR3nt: TGTGCCAGCAGCTTAGCTTTAGCGGGAGGCACCTACGAGCAGTACTTC; CDR3aa: CASSLALAGGTYEQYF
d_gene: NA; j_gene: TRBJ1-1; v_gene: TRBV9; abundance: NA; CDR3nt: TGTGCCAGCAGCAGACAGTGGAACACTGAAGCTTTCTTT; CDR3aa: CASSRQWNTEAFF
d_gene: TRBD2; j_gene: TRBJ2-4; v_gene: TRBV30; abundance: NA; CDR3nt: TGTGCCTGGAGGGCACCGGGACTAGGAAAAAACATTCAGTACTTC; CDR3aa: CAWRAPGLGKNIQYF
d_gene: TRBD1; j_gene: TRBJ2-1; v_gene: TRBV5-1; abundance: NA; CDR3nt: TGCGCCAGCAGCTTGGTTAGACAGGGATCTACCAATGAGCAGTTCTTC; CDR3aa: CASSLVRQGSTNEQFF
d_gene: NA; j_gene: TRBJ1-1; v_gene: TRBV7-9; abundance: NA; CDR3nt: TGTGCCAGTAAAGGGCAGGGGCTAGGCACTGAAGCTTTCTTT; CDR3aa: CASKGQGLGTEAFF
d_gene: NA; j_gene: TRBJ1-5; v_gene: TRBV6-5; abundance: NA; CDR3nt: TGTGCCAGCAGTTCTACGTCGAGAGGGAACAATCAGCCCCAGCATTTT; CDR3aa: CASSSTSRGNNQPQHF
d_gene: NA; j_gene: TRBJ1-1; v_gene: TRBV19; abundance: NA; CDR3nt: TGTGCCGTGGGGGGAGTGATGAACACTGAAGCTTTCTTT; CDR3aa: CAVGGVMNTEAFF
d_gene: NA; j_gene: TRBJ1-6; v_gene: TRBV5-1; abundance: NA; CDR3nt: TGCGCCAGCAGCCCCCGAGGGCAGACTAATAATTCACCCCTCCACTTT; CDR3aa: CASSPRGQTNNSPLHF
d_gene: NA; j_gene: TRBJ1-1; v_gene: TRBV28; abundance: NA; CDR3nt: TGTGCCAGCAGTTTAAATGGGCAGGAAGCTTTCTTT; CDR3aa: CASSLNGQEAFF
d_gene: NA; j_gene: TRBJ1-1; v_gene: TRBV10-3; abundance: NA; CDR3nt: TGTGCCATCAGTGAGACACCGAACACTGAAGCTTTCTTT; CDR3aa: CAISETPNTEAFF
d_gene: NA; j_gene: TRBJ2-1; v_gene: TRBV5-4; abundance: NA; CDR3nt: TGTGCCAGCAGCTGGAGCGCGGCAGGGTACAACAATGAGCAGTTCTTC; CDR3aa: CASSWSAAGYNNEQFF
d_gene: TRBD1; j_gene: TRBJ1-1; v_gene: TRBV28; abundance: NA; CDR3nt: TGTGCCAGCAGTCTCACAGGGGACACTGAAGCTTTCTTT; CDR3aa: CASSLTGDTEAFF
d_gene: TRBD1; j_gene: TRBJ2-2; v_gene: TRBV10-3; abundance: NA; CDR3nt: TGTGCCATCAGTCAACAGGGGCCTCTGACCGGGGAGCTGTTTTTT; CDR3aa: CAISQQGPLTGELFF
d_gene: TRBD1; j_gene: TRBJ1-1; v_gene: TRBV10-3; abundance: NA; CDR3nt: TGTGCCATCAGTAGTTCAGGGGGCGCGCACACTAAAGCTTTCTTT; CDR3aa: CAISSSGGAHTKAFF
d_gene: TRBD1; j_gene: TRBJ2-7; v_gene: TRBV10-3; abundance: NA; CDR3nt: TGTGCCATCAGTGAGTCGGCCGGGACAGGGCCCTACGAGCAGTACTTC; CDR3aa: CAISESAGTGPYEQYF
d_gene: TRBD2; j_gene: TRBJ2-5; v_gene: TRBV14; abundance: NA; CDR3nt: TGTGCCAGCAGCCAAGTTTCGAGCGGGAGTAAGGAGACCCAGTACTTC; CDR3aa: CASSQVSSGSKETQYF
d_gene: NA; j_gene: TRBJ2-5; v_gene: TRBV15; abundance: NA; CDR3nt: TGTGCCACCAGCAGAGATGGGGGGAGAGAGACCCAGTACTTC; CDR3aa: CATSRDGGRETQYF
d_gene: NA; j_gene: TRBJ1-1; v_gene: TRBV10-1; abundance: NA; CDR3nt: TGCGCCAGCGCGGGAGGGAAAAACACTGAAGCTTTCTTT; CDR3aa: CASAGGKNTEAFF
d_gene: NA; j_gene: TRBJ2-3; v_gene: TRBV29-1; abundance: NA; CDR3nt: TGCAGCGCCCTTATAGATACGCAGTATTTT; CDR3aa: CSALIDTQYF
d_gene: NA; j_gene: TRBJ2-7; v_gene: TRBV6-5; abundance: once; CDR3nt: TGTGCCAGCAGCCGAGGCCGGGTATCCTACGAGCAGTACTTC; CDR3aa: CASSRGRVSYEQYF
d_gene: TRBD1; j_gene: TRBJ2-1; v_gene: TRBV29-1; abundance: NA; CDR3nt: TGCAGCGTTTTCGGTGGGGACAGGTCTATCGATGAGCAGTTCTTC; CDR3aa: CSVFGGDRSIDEQFF
d_gene: NA; j_gene: TRBJ1-4; v_gene: TRBV7-2; abundance: NA; CDR3nt: TGTGCCAGCAGCTTAATCGCAACTAATGAAAAACTGTTTTTT; CDR3aa: CASSLIATNEKLFF
d_gene: TRBD1; j_gene: TRBJ1-1; v_gene: TRBV19; abundance: NA; CDR3nt: TGTGCCAGTAGTACGGGACAGGGAGGGTACACTGAAGCTTTCTTT; CDR3aa: CASSTGQGGYTEAFF
d_gene: NA; j_gene: TRBJ1-2; v_gene: TRBV7-2; abundance: NA; CDR3nt: TGTGCCAGCAGCTCCACCGCGGGTCCCTATGGCTACACCTTC; CDR3aa: CASSSTAGPYGYTF
d_gene: NA; j_gene: TRBJ2-7; v_gene: TRBV13; abundance: NA; CDR3nt: TGTGCCAGCAGCTCCAGCCCACAGGGAACCTACGAGCAGTACTTC; CDR3aa: CASSSSPQGTYEQYF
d_gene: TRBD1; j_gene: TRBJ1-3; v_gene: TRBV30; abundance: NA; CDR3nt: TGTGCCGGAAAAACAGGGGTAATTGGAAACACCATATATTTT; CDR3aa: CAGKTGVIGNTIYF